The sequence of this T cell receptor (beta chain) was determined in a study of blood T cell repertoires in COVID-19. Study-level information: Samples came from the United States, Italy and Spain, spanning acute and convalescent COVID-19. T cells, B-cell-depleted T cells, or PBMCs supplied cDNA or gDNA.

The CDR3 has 13 residues. CDR1 and CDR2 (germline): WNHNN, SYGVQD (reference sequence). V dropped 3 bases and J dropped 3 bases, with 7 bases sitting between them. This clone was detected only once. Under the authors' procedure: Quantification of nucleated cells was approximated via reference gene primer amplification. Profiled with immunoSEQ multiplex PCR; TCRdb holds only in-frame clones, not every one. Clone size and the V and J calls come from that table; the DNA yielded D and trimming. This table holds under 300,000 clones, about 87% found once. The source of this sequence is a woman in her forties with acute or convalescent COVID-19. The sequenced sample consisted of peripheral blood. J is TRBJ2-3 and V is TRBV10-1, with D uncertain. The CDR3 nucleotides are TGCGCCAGCAGTGACCACCAGACAGATACGCAGTATTTT. Protein product: CASSDHQTDTQYF.